There are a few counts of the clone carrying this TCR beta chain. Its specificity is unknown. This sample is drawn from a study of blood T cells in healthy people across ages. Germline V lookup: CDR1 WNHNN, CDR2 SYGVQD (reference sequence). CDR3 length equals 14 residues. Trimming shortened V by 0 bases and J by 2 bases, and 7 bases separated the two germline ends. Study observations and caveats: Any conclusive comparison of naive versus antigen-experienced cells was prevented by using unsorted PBMCs. While age rose, TCR beta diversity per million T cells dropped in a roughly linear way.

Combining a sample-barcoded 5' primer with a J-beta primer mix, a second PCR ran for roughly 7 to 11 cycles. Every single cDNA molecule received a tag from a template-switch adaptor with 12 random nucleotides. TCRdb ran MiXCR on the 5' RACE reads and lists one entry per CDR3 protein. This sample has around 320,000 distinct CDR3 sequences, with about 25% found just once. The chain couples TRBV10-1 to TRBJ2-5, with D unclear. The clonotype comes from a woman in her 70s in good health. The material sequenced was blood. This CDR3 is CASSESTDQETQYF. The CDR3 DNA follows: TGCGCCAGCAGTGAGTCGACTGATCAAGAGACCCAGTACTTC.